This TCR beta chain was recorded in a study of T cell responses to AZD1222 COVID-19 vaccine. Second-dose recipients at about 4 or about 12 weeks were treated as one pooled group. Of note for this clone: Its antigen remains unidentified.

Trimming left V 1 base short and J 1 base short, with 4 bases between. The CDR3 runs to 13 residues. Study outcomes and limitations: The study reported that nearly half of spike-specific TCRs target unmutated variant regions. All repertoire sampling was performed exclusively after the peak T cell response. Spike-specific TCR breadth and depth grew following two AZD1222 doses.

Profiling relied on immunoSEQ multiplex PCR, and the TCRdb table lists in-frame clones only, not all of them. In the table there are some 110,000 clones, 86% of which are singletons. The V gene is TRBV12-3 or TRBV12-4, the J gene TRBJ2-5; D not resolved. This receptor was taken from an adult who received the AZD1222 COVID-19 vaccine. This specimen consisted of peripheral blood, obtained 28 days after the second AZD1222 dose. The chain's CDR3 is CASSLDSQETQYF. As DNA, the CDR3 is TGTGCCAGCAGTTTAGACTCCCAAGAGACCCAGTACTTC.